The T cell receptor beta chain described here comes from a study of T-cell reconstitution after alpha-beta-depleted transplantation in children. Construction of the TCRbeta library involved unique molecular identifiers. TCRdb processed the PCR reads anew with MiXCR; each CDR3 protein has one entry. The table has roughly 790,000 distinct CDR3 sequences, roughly 15% seen once. The V and J ends lost 2 bases and 4 bases, in that order; junction bases with no gene match: 4. The CDR3 has 16 amino acids. In germline, CDR1 is SSHAT, CDR2 FNYEAQ (reference sequence). The gene calls are TRBV7-7 and TRBJ2-1, with 11 bases identical to TRBD2. The receptor comes from a male patient younger than 18 who had a stem cell transplant for acute lymphoblastic leukemia, so the T cells may come from the graft donor. Material: PBMCs, mostly from graft donor cells, obtained 360 days after TCRalphabeta/CD19-depleted stem cell transplant. As DNA, the CDR3 is TGTGCCAGCAGCTTAACGCGGACTAGCGGGTACAATGAGCAGTTCTTC. Translation gives CASSLTRTSGYNEQFF.